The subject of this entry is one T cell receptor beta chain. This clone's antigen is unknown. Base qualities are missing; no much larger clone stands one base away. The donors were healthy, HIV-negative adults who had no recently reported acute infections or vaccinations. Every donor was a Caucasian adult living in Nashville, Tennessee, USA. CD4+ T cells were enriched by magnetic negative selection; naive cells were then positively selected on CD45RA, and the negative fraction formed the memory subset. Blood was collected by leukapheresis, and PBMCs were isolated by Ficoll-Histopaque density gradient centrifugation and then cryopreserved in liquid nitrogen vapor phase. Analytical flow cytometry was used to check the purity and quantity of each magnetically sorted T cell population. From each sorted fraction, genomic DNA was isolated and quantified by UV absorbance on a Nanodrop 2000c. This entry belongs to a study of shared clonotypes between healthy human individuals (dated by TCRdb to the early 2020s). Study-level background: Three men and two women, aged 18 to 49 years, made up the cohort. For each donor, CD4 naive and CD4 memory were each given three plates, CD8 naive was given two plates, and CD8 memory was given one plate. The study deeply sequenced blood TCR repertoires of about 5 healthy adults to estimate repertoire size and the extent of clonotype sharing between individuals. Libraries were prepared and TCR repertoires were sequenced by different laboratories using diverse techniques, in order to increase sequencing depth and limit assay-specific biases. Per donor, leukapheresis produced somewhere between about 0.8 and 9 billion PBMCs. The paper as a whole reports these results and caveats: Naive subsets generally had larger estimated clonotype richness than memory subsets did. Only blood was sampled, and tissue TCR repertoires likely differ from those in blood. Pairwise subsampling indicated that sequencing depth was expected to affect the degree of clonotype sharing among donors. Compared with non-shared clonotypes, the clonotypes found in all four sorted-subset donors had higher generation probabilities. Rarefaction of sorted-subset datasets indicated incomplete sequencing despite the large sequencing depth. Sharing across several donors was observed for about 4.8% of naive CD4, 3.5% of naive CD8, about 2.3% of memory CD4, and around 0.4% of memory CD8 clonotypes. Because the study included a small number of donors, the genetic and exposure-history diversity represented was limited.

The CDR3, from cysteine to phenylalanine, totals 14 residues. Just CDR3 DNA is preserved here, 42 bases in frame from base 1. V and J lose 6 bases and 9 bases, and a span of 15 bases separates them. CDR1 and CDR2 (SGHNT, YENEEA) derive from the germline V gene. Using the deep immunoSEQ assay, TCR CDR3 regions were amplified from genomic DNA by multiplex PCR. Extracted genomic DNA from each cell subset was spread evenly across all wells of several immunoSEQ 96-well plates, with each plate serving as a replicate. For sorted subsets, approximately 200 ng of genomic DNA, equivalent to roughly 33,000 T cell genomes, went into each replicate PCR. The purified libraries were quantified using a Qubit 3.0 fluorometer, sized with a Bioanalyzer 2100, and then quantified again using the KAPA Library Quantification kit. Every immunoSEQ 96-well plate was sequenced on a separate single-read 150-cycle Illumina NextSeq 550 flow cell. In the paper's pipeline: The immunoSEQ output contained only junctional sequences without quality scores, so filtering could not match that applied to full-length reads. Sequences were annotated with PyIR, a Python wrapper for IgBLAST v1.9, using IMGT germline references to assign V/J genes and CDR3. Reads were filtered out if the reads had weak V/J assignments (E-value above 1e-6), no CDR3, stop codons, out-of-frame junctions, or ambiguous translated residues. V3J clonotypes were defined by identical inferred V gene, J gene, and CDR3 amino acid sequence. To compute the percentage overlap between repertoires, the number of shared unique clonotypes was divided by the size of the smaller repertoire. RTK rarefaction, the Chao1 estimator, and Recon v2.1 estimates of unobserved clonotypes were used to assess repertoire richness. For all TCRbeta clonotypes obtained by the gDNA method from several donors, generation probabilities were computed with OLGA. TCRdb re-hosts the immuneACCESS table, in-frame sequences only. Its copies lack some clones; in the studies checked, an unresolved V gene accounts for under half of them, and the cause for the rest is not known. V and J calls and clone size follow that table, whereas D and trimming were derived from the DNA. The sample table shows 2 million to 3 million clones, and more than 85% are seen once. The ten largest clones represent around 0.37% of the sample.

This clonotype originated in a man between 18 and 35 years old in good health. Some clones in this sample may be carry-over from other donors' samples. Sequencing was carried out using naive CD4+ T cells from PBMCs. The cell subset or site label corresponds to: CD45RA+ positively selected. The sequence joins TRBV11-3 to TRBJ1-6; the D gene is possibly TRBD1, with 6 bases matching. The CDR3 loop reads CASRTGPLGSPLHF. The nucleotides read TGTGCCAGCAGGACAGGCCCCCTGGGTTCACCCCTCCACTTT.